The T cell receptor (beta chain) described here comes from a study of shared clonotypes between healthy human individuals. Looking at the study overall: CD4 naive and memory got three plates each, CD8 naive two, CD8 memory one.

Regarding the study as a whole: The expectation was that sequencing depth would affect clonotype sharing among donors.

As concerns this clone: Its specificity is not known.

Measured with immunoSEQ multiplex PCR; TCRdb has only the in-frame clones, and not every one. The sample shows hundreds of thousands of clones, 90% to 95% of them seen only once. In the naive CD8 group, cells lacked CD45RO and were positively selected for CCR7, so terminally differentiated effector memory CD45RA+ cells were left out. Germline V gene data show CDR1 as SGHVS and CDR2 as FQNEAQ. CDR3 length: 18 amino acids. The V segment lost 1 base and the J segment 3 bases; nucleotides outside the gene matches: 12. The chain links TRBV7-8 to TRBJ2-1; TRBD2 matches 7 bases. The source is a man aged 30-40 years in good health. Sequencing was performed on naive CD8+ T cells sorted from blood. Here the CDR3 reads CASSLGSSGRGNYNEQFF. DNA of the CDR3: TGTGCCAGCAGCTTAGGATCGTCGGGGAGGGGAAACTACAATGAGCAGTTCTTC.